This TCR beta chain comes out of a study of blood T cell repertoires in COVID-19. Study-level background: COVID-19 samples collected from the United States, Italy and Spain covered acute and convalescent phases. The cDNA or gDNA used as material had been derived from T cells, B-cell-depleted T cells, or PBMCs.

Germline CDR1 reads SGHRS; CDR2 reads YFSETQ. This CDR3 comprises 16 residues. Germline trimming cut 0 bases from V and 6 bases from J; bases unmatched to any gene: 3. Followed over time, Seattle patients had been enrolled while infection was active. In the authors' methods: Reference gene primer amplification gave estimated nucleated cell counts. The assay was immunoSEQ multiplex PCR, and TCRdb's table has in-frame clones only and misses some. For V, J and clone size, that table is used; D and trimming come from the DNA. The sample records around 61,000 clones, 89% being singletons. This clone showed up just once.

V and J are TRBV5-1 and TRBJ2-4; TRBD2 matches at 13 bases. The TCR originated in a woman aged 55 to 70 with COVID-19, enrolled during active disease. The sequenced material came from peripheral blood. The CDR3 is CASSLGLAGGINIQYF. As DNA, the CDR3 is TGCGCCAGCAGCTTGGGACTAGCGGGAGGTATAAACATTCAGTACTTC.